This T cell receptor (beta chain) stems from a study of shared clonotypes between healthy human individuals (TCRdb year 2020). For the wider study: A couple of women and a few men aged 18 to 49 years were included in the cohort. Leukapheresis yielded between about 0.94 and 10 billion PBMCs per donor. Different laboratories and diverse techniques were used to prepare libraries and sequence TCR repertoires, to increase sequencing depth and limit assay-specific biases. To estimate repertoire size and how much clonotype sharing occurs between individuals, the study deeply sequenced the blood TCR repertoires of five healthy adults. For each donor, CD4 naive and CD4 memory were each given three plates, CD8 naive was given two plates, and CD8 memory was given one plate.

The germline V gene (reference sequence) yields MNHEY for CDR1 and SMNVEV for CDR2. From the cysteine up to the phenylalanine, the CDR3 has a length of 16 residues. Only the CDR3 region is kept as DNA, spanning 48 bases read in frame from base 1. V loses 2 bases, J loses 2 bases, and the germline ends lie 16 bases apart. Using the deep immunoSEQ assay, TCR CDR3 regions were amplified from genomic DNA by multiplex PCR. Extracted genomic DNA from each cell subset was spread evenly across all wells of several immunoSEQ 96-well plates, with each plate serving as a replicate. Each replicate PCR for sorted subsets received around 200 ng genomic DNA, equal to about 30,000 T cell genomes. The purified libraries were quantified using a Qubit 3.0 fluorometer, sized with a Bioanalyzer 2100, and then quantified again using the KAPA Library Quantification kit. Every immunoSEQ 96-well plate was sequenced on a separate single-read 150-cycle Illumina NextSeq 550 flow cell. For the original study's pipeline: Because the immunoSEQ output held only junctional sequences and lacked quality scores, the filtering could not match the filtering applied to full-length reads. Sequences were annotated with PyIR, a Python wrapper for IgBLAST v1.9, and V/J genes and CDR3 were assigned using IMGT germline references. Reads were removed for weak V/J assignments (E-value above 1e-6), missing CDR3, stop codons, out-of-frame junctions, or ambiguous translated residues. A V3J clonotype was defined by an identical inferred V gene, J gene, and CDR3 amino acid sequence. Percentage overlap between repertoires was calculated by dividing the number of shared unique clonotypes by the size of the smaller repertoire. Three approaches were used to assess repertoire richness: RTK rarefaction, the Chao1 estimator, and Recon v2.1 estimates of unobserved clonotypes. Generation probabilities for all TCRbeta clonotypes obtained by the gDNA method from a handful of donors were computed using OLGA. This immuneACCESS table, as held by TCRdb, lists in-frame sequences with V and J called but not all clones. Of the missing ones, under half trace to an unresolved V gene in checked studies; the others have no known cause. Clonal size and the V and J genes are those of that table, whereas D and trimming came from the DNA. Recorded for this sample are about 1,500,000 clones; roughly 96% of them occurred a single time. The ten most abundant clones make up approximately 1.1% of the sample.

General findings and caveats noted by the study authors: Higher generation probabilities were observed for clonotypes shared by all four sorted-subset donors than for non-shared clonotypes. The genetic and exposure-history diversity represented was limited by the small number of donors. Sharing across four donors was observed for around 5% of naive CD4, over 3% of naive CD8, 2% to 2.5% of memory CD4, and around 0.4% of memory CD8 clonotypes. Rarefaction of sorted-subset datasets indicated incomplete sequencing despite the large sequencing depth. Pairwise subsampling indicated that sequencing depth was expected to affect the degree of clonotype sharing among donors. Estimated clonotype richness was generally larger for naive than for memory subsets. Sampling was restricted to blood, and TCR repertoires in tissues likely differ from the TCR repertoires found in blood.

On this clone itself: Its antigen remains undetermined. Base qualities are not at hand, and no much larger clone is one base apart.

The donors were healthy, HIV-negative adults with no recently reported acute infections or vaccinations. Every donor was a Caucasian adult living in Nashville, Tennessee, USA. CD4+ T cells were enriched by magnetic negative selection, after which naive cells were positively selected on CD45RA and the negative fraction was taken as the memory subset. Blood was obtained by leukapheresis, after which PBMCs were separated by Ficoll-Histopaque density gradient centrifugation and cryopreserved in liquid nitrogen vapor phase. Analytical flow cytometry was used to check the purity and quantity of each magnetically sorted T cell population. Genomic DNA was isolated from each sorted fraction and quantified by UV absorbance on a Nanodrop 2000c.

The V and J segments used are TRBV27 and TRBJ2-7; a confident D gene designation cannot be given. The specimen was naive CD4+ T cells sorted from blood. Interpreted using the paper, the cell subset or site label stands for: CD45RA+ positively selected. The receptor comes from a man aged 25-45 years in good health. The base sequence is TGTGCCAGCAGTTTACGCCCACCGGGTCCCCCCTACGAGCAGTACTTC. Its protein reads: CASSLRPPGPPYEQYF.